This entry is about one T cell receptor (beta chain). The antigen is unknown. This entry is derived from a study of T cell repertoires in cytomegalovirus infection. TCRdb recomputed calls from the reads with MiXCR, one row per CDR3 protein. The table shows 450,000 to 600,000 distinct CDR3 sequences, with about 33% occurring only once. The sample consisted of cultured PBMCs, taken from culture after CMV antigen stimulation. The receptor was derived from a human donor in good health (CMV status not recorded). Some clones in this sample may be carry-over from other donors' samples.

The CDR3 DNA reads TGTGCCAGCCTCCGGACAGGAGGGAGTCAGCCCCAGCATTTT. Protein: CASLRTGGSQPQHF. The rearrangement links TRBV6-2 or TRBV6-3 to TRBJ1-5, with 7 bases matching TRBD1. Germline lookup yields CDR1 MNHEY and CDR2 SVGEGT. V lost 8 bases and J lost 6; bases outside the gene matches: 10. The CDR3 length is 14 residues.